The TCR beta chain described here comes from a study of Ad26.COV2.S vaccination and SARS-CoV-2 variants. The data were produced by immunoSEQ multiplex PCR, yet TCRdb's version contains in-frame clones alone and is incomplete. Of 150,000 to 200,000 clones in the sample, roughly 89% were seen once. Germline V gene sequence: CDR1 SNHLY, CDR2 FYNNEI. CDR3 size: 14 residues. The V gene lost 4 bases and the J gene lost 2 bases, with 11 bases spanning the gap. General observations from the study: Placebo recipients and vaccine recipients were similar in non-spike TCR breadth. Vaccine recipients posted higher spike-specific TCR breadth than their placebo counterparts. Estimates derived from TCR breadth and depth analyses may have underestimated total T cell responses.

As for this clone: The target antigen is unknown.

V and J are TRBV2 and TRBJ2-5, with D possibly called TRBD1 or TRBD2 (5 bases each). This TCR was sampled from a human donor who had recovered from COVID-19. Sequences were derived from peripheral blood, sampled after recovery from COVID-19. The CDR3 sequence is CASSVVRGQETQYF. CDR3 nucleotides: TGTGCCAGCAGTGTGGTGAGGGGACAAGAGACCCAGTACTTC.